The 24 T cell receptor beta chains in this list originate from one sample, sequenced in a study of spatial heterogeneity in lung cancer. Time point noted: sample taken at primary tumor resection. Via MiXCR, TCRdb re-called the 5' RACE reads, giving one row per CDR3 protein. The data contain about 38,000 distinct CDR3 sequences, 6.5% to 9% of them seen just once; the ten biggest clones take up approximately 30%. Source: PBMCs, taken at surgery. These receptors all come from a male donor with early-stage non-small cell lung cancer.

This clonotype was detected many times. The chain carries TRBV12-3 or TRBV12-4 and TRBJ2-7; TRBD2 matches at 7 bases. The CDR3 spans 14 residues. V gave up 6 bases and J gave up 6 bases; unmatched junction bases: 11. CDR3 protein: CASSRLADTPEQYF. In DNA, the CDR3 is TGTGCCAGCAGCCGACTAGCAGACACTCCCGAGCAGTACTTC.

The table lists this clonotype with many counts. This chain joins TRBV12-3 or TRBV12-4 and TRBJ1-1; D perhaps matches TRBD1 (6 bases). There are 13 residues in the CDR3. Trimming removed 7 bases from V and 0 bases from J, with 9 bases in between. CDR3 residues: CASTGQLNTEAFF. The CDR3 DNA reads as TGTGCCAGCACCGGACAGCTGAACACTGAAGCTTTCTTT.

In this sample, this clonotype turned up many times. This chain uses TRBV6-2 or TRBV6-3 with TRBJ2-1; D may be TRBD2 (6 bases). This CDR3 has 14 amino acids. The germline V and J ends were trimmed by 6 bases and 7 bases, with 16 bases remaining between them. The V gene's germline CDR1 is MNHEY and CDR2 SVGEGT. The CDR3 DNA sequence: TGTGCCAGCAGCTCAGCCGGGGCGGGAAATGAGCAGTTCTTC. Its translation is CASSSAGAGNEQFF.

In this sample, this clonotype turned up a few times. V and J are TRBV20-1 and TRBJ2-5; 8 bases agree with TRBD1. The CDR3 covers 16 residues. The V and J ends lost 3 bases and 6 bases, in that order; junction bases with no gene match: 15. Germline assignment: CDR1 DFQATT and CDR2 SNEGSKA (reference sequence). In DNA form, the CDR3 reads TGCAGTGCTAGGACATCGGGGCAGGGGGCGATTAAGACCCAGTACTTC. It translates to CSARTSGQGAIKTQYF.

At least ten counts were recorded for this clonotype. The V call is TRBV28, the J call TRBJ2-1; D perhaps matches TRBD1 (5 bases). This CDR3 is 12 amino acids long. CDR1 and CDR2 from the germline V gene are MDHEN and SYDVKM. The ends were cut back, 3 bases at V and 9 bases at J, with 9 bases in the middle. The CDR3 region is CASSFRGIEQFF. The CDR3 DNA reads as TGTGCCAGCAGTTTTAGGGGAATTGAGCAGTTCTTC.

CDR3 in DNA: TGTGCCAGCACCCTAGGAGGGACCGCTGAAGCTTTCTTT. It encodes CASTLGGTAEAFF. This rearrangement joins TRBV7-8 to TRBJ1-1, with D possibly matching TRBD1 (5 bases). The germline V gene encodes CDR1 SGHVS and CDR2 FQNEAQ. V dropped 7 bases and J dropped 6 bases, with 15 bases sitting between them. The CDR3 spans 13 residues.

V is TRBV27 and J is TRBJ2-7; D could derive from TRBD1 or TRBD2 (6 bases each). Germline V gene lookup returns CDR1 MNHEY and CDR2 SMNVEV (reference sequence). The CDR3 extends over 15 amino acids. The V end was cut by 6 bases, the J end by 3 bases, with 18 bases between. Here the CDR3 DNA reads TGTGCCAGCAGGTTCACCGGAAGGGGGGTCTACGAGCAGTACGTC. It yields the protein CASRFTGRGVYEQYV.

This clonotype was seen at least ten times. The chain uses TRBV5-1 and TRBJ2-7; 7 bases match TRBD1. The CDR3 has 14 amino acids. Unmatched junction bases numbered 5, after V lost 4 bases and J lost 1 base. The germline V gene has CDR1 SGHRS and CDR2 YFSETQ. CDR3 in DNA: TGCGCCAGCAGCGGGTCGGGACAGTCCTACGAGCAGTACGTC. Protein product: CASSGSGQSYEQYV.

This clonotype was counted ten times or more. The CDR3 loop is CASSLQPLDIQYF. As DNA, the CDR3 is TGTGCCAGCAGCTTACAGCCGCTTGACATTCAGTACTTC. The rearrangement uses TRBV7-3 and TRBJ2-4; D remains ambiguous. Deletions cut 2 bases from V and 8 bases from J, with 10 bases between. Germline loops: CDR1 SGHTA, CDR2 FQGTGA. There are 13 residues in the CDR3.

This clonotype was seen ten or more times. The chain combines TRBV11-3 with TRBJ2-3; 13 bases agree with TRBD2. The germline V gene encodes CDR1 SGHNT and CDR2 YENEEA. The CDR3 covers 16 residues. After removal of 4 bases from V and 4 bases from J, the junction contained 5 bases not matched to a gene. In DNA, the CDR3 is TGTGCCAGCAGCTCCCGACTAGCGGGAGGTGCAGATACGCAGTATTTT. Its protein is CASSSRLAGGADTQYF.

This clonotype was observed at least ten times. CDR3 region: CASSGTGGDEQYF. The CDR3 DNA reads TGTGCCAGCTCTGGGACAGGGGGCGACGAGCAGTACTTC. The rearrangement joins TRBV6-6 to TRBJ2-7, with 12 bases identical to TRBD1. The CDR3 loop spans 13 amino acids. The junction had 4 bases not matched to a gene; V was cut back by 8 bases and J by 5 bases. In germline, CDR1 is MNHNY, CDR2 SVGAGI (reference sequence).

The chain uses TRBV6-5 and TRBJ2-1, with 8 bases aligning to TRBD2. V lost 4 bases, J lost 4 bases, and 6 bases stayed unmatched. The CDR3 loop spans 15 amino acids. Germline CDR1 reads MNHEY; CDR2 reads SVGAGI. CDR3 in amino acids: CASSSNGGGYNEQFF. In DNA form, the CDR3 reads TGTGCCAGCAGTTCTAACGGGGGGGGTTACAATGAGCAGTTCTTC.

In its sample, this clonotype was seen a few times. The chain carries TRBV10-3 and TRBJ1-2; 10 bases are a match to TRBD1. The CDR3 is 14 amino acids. V gave up 3 bases and J gave up 8 bases; unmatched junction bases: 6. Germline CDR1 ENHRY, CDR2 SYGVKD. The CDR3 protein is CAISDRDRGYGYTF. The CDR3 coding sequence is TGTGCCATCAGTGATAGGGACAGGGGATACGGCTACACCTTC.

This clonotype was seen ten or more times. This chain links TRBV7-2 with TRBJ1-6, with TRBD1 matching 7 bases. The CDR3 contains 15 residues. CDR1 SGHTA and CDR2 FQGNSA come from the germline V gene. The V segment lost 4 bases and the J segment 8 bases; nucleotides outside the gene matches: 8. CDR3 loop: CASSWRQGFDSPLHF. The CDR3 DNA reads as TGTGCCAGCAGCTGGAGACAGGGTTTCGATTCACCCCTCCACTTT. Full variable domain (rest looked up from reference TRBV7-2 and TRBJ1-6): GAGVSQSPSNKVTEKGKDVELRCDPISGHTALYWYRQSLGQGLEFLIYFQGNSAPDKSGLPSDRFSAERTGGSVSTLTIQRTQQEDSAVYLCASSWRQGFDSPLHFGNGTRLTVT.

This clonotype was detected only a few times. The chain joins TRBV7-9 to TRBJ1-6; D remains unclear. V was cut by 6 bases and J by 10 bases, with 10 bases left in between. This CDR3 region has 12 residues. Germline V gene data show CDR1 as SEHNR and CDR2 as FQNEAQ (reference sequence). The CDR3 loop is CASRESGSPLHF. CDR3 coding DNA: TGTGCCAGCAGGGAGTCTGGGTCACCCCTCCACTTT. The full variable domain, rest sourced from reference TRBV7-9 and TRBJ1-6, is DTGVSQNPRHKITKRGQNVTFRCDPISEHNRLYWYRQTLGQGPEFLTYFQNEAQLEKSRLLSDRFSAERPKGSFSTLEIQRTEQGDSAMYLCASRESGSPLHFGNGTRLTVT.

This clonotype was seen at least ten times. DNA for the CDR3: TGTGCCACCGCGCATGGGACTGGCACAGATACGCAGTATTTT. As protein: CATAHGTGTDTQYF. The V and J genes are TRBV7-9 and TRBJ2-3; a possible D gene is TRBD2 (6 bases). V lost 10 bases to trimming and J lost 1 base, with 15 bases between them. This CDR3 region has 14 residues. Germline CDR1 SEHNR, CDR2 FQNEAQ (reference sequence).

This clonotype has more than one count but fewer than ten. J is TRBJ2-1 and V is TRBV6-1, with 8 positions matching TRBD2. The CDR3 has 17 residues. The germline gives CDR1 MNHNS, CDR2 SASEGT. Trimming cost V 2 bases and J 4 bases; bases outside gene matches: 10. CDR3 nucleotides: TGTGCCAGCAGTGAATTCAGGCCTAGCGGGCTTTACAATGAGCAGTTCTTC. It codes for CASSEFRPSGLYNEQFF.

This clonotype has only a few counts. The chain is built from TRBV6-2 or TRBV6-3 and TRBJ1-2; 7 bases match TRBD1. V was clipped by 5 bases and J by 2 bases; unmatched bases: 11. The CDR3 has 16 residues. The germline CDR1 and CDR2 sequences are MNHEY and SVGEGT. The CDR3 sequence is CASSHLPDRDNYGYTF. The CDR3 nucleotides are TGTGCCAGCAGTCACCTCCCCGACAGGGACAACTATGGCTACACCTTC.

The sample holds many counts of this clonotype. This chain joins TRBV29-1 and TRBJ2-3, with 10 nucleotides matching TRBD2. The J segment lost 6 bases and the V segment lost 3 bases, leaving 3 bases of the junction unmatched. The germline gives CDR1 SQVTM, CDR2 ANQGSEA. CDR3 size: 13 residues. The CDR3 region is CSVDIAGGDTQYF. The CDR3 coding sequence is TGCAGCGTTGATATAGCGGGAGGTGATACGCAGTATTTT.

As to this clonotype: This may be a read error, as it is one base from a much larger clone. The rearrangement uses TRBV7-2 and TRBJ1-1, with D hard to call. Germline loops: CDR1 SGHTA, CDR2 FQGNSA. This CDR3 comprises 15 residues. V gave up 5 bases and J gave up 6 bases, with 19 bases separating them. This chain's CDR3 is CASSIQRGRFPEAFF. CDR3 DNA sequence: TGTGCCAGCAGCATCCAAAGAGGTCGTTTCCCTGAAGCTTTCTTT.

Comment on this clonotype: One base away lies a much larger clone, so this may be a sequencing read error. The genes are TRBV20-1 and TRBJ2-7, with D tentatively TRBD2 (5 bases). This CDR3 has 15 amino acids. V was trimmed by 5 bases and J by 3 bases, leaving 20 bases between them. CDR1 is DFQATT and CDR2 is SNEGSKA in the germline V gene (reference sequence). Here the CDR3 reads CSALCGAGGDYEQYF. CDR3 coding DNA: TGCAGTGCTCTCTGCGGAGCTGGAGGAGACTACGAGCAGTACTTC.

This clonotype showed up many times. The CDR3 is CASSSQGAGKNIQYF. CDR3 nucleotides: TGTGCCAGCAGTTCACAGGGGGCCGGCAAAAACATTCAGTACTTC. The V gene is TRBV6-5, the J gene TRBJ2-4; 9 bases fit TRBD1. The germline V gene has CDR1 MNHEY and CDR2 SVGAGI. The trim removed 4 bases at V and 3 bases at J, leaving 4 bases unmatched. CDR3 size: 15 residues.

This clonotype was recorded many times. The rearrangement links TRBV12-3 or TRBV12-4 to TRBJ1-4; D is possibly TRBD1 (5 bases). This CDR3 is 14 amino acids long. With 5 bases removed from V and 8 bases from J, the gap between germline ends came to 15 bases. The CDR3 DNA follows: TGTGCCAGCAGTAGGGACGGGACTCCCGAAAAACTGTTTTTT. Protein sequence: CASSRDGTPEKLFF.

The genes are TRBV7-6 and TRBJ2-7, with D unclear. The CDR3 is 14 residues long. Germline V gene data show CDR1 as SGHVS and CDR2 as FNYEAQ. Trimming left V 1 base short and J 4 bases short, with 11 bases between. The CDR3 DNA sequence: TGTGCCAGCAGCTTAGACGCCCAGCGATACGAGCAGTACGTC. Protein: CASSLDAQRYEQYV.